The rows below give T cell receptor beta chains drawn from one sample of a study of T-cell memory formation after mild COVID-19. TCRdb ran MiXCR on the 5' RACE reads and lists one entry per CDR3 protein. The sample lists fewer than 140,000 distinct CDR3 sequences; over 15% were seen once. The sample taken for sequencing was PBMCs or a T cell subset sorted from them (not recorded which). Every receptor here comes from an adult woman who had mild COVID-19 (a few samples of this study predate the infection). Cell type and time point are not known. Both conserved end residues are part of each CDR3. Each record gives: clone size, J gene, V gene, D gene, CDR3 protein, CDR3 DNA. The D gene is left open where the match is weak. Only some rows state a clone size, as once, few, many or a class for expanded clones.

clone size: few; J gene: TRBJ2-7; V gene: TRBV7-9; D gene: NA; CDR3 protein: CASSGVQVSSYEQYF; CDR3 DNA: TGTGCCAGCAGCGGAGTGCAGGTGAGCTCCTACGAGCAGTACTTC
clone size: few; J gene: TRBJ2-2; V gene: TRBV24-1; D gene: TRBD1; CDR3 protein: CATSPGTGGTGELFF; CDR3 DNA: TGTGCCACCAGCCCCGGGACAGGGGGCACCGGGGAGCTGTTTTTT
clone size: NA; J gene: TRBJ2-3; V gene: TRBV30; D gene: TRBD2; CDR3 protein: CAWSSGAYSTDTQYF; CDR3 DNA: TGTGCCTGGAGTAGCGGGGCTTATAGCACAGATACGCAGTATTTT
clone size: few; J gene: TRBJ2-3; V gene: TRBV4-1; D gene: NA; CDR3 protein: CASSSPRGGGTDTQYF; CDR3 DNA: TGCGCCAGCAGCTCACCGCGGGGCGGGGGCACAGATACGCAGTATTTT
clone size: few; J gene: TRBJ2-7; V gene: TRBV29-1; D gene: NA; CDR3 protein: CSVEVSGRVHEQYF; CDR3 DNA: TGCAGCGTTGAAGTTAGCGGAAGAGTCCACGAGCAGTACTTC
clone size: few; J gene: TRBJ1-1; V gene: TRBV9; D gene: NA; CDR3 protein: CASSESGAGNTEAFF; CDR3 DNA: TGTGCCAGCAGCGAATCAGGGGCTGGGAACACTGAAGCTTTCTTT
clone size: few; J gene: TRBJ2-7; V gene: TRBV12-3/TRBV12-4; D gene: TRBD2; CDR3 protein: CASSPGPRGGYEQYF; CDR3 DNA: TGTGCCAGCAGCCCCGGACCCCGCGGGGGGTACGAGCAGTACTTC
clone size: few; J gene: TRBJ2-3; V gene: TRBV12-3/TRBV12-4; D gene: TRBD2; CDR3 protein: CASSVIFQRESTQYF; CDR3 DNA: TGTGCCAGCAGCGTTATTTTCCAGCGGGAGAGTACGCAGTATTTT
clone size: few; J gene: TRBJ2-3; V gene: TRBV14; D gene: NA; CDR3 protein: CASSTAPTDTQYF; CDR3 DNA: TGTGCCAGCAGCACAGCCCCGACAGATACGCAGTATTTT
clone size: NA; J gene: TRBJ2-1; V gene: TRBV20-1; D gene: TRBD2; CDR3 protein: CSARVAGGPGEQFF; CDR3 DNA: TGCAGTGCTAGAGTTGCGGGGGGGCCAGGTGAGCAGTTCTTC
clone size: NA; J gene: TRBJ2-1; V gene: TRBV6-1; D gene: TRBD2; CDR3 protein: CASSELAGGPNEQFF; CDR3 DNA: TGTGCCAGCAGTGAATTAGCGGGAGGGCCCAATGAGCAGTTCTTC
clone size: NA; J gene: TRBJ2-2; V gene: TRBV9; D gene: TRBD2; CDR3 protein: CASGNTGELFF; CDR3 DNA: TGCGCTAGCGGGAACACCGGGGAGCTGTTTTTT
clone size: NA; J gene: TRBJ2-1; V gene: TRBV20-1; D gene: NA; CDR3 protein: CSALGGTVYNEQFF; CDR3 DNA: TGCAGTGCCCTAGGAGGGACCGTCTACAATGAGCAGTTCTTC
clone size: many; J gene: TRBJ2-7; V gene: TRBV20-1; D gene: TRBD1; CDR3 protein: CSARDSPGTGGREQYF; CDR3 DNA: TGCAGTGCTAGAGATTCCCCCGGGACAGGGGGTCGAGAGCAGTACTTC
clone size: NA; J gene: TRBJ2-7; V gene: TRBV6-5; D gene: NA; CDR3 protein: CASSIADNYEQYF; CDR3 DNA: TGTGCCAGCAGTATAGCGGACAACTACGAGCAGTACTTC
clone size: many; J gene: TRBJ1-5; V gene: TRBV7-2; D gene: NA; CDR3 protein: CASSSDLTDYSNQPQHF; CDR3 DNA: TGTGCCAGCAGCTCTGATCTAACAGACTATAGCAATCAGCCCCAGCATTTT
clone size: few; J gene: TRBJ1-2; V gene: TRBV5-1; D gene: NA; CDR3 protein: CASSPETDHPDGYTF; CDR3 DNA: TGCGCCAGCAGCCCCGAGACAGACCATCCGGATGGCTACACCTTC
clone size: NA; J gene: TRBJ2-1; V gene: TRBV4-1; D gene: NA; CDR3 protein: CASSQGLTGGQFF; CDR3 DNA: TGCGCCAGCAGCCAAGGTCTTACCGGGGGGCAGTTCTTC
clone size: few; J gene: TRBJ2-2; V gene: TRBV3-1; D gene: NA; CDR3 protein: CASSPPLTGQPNTGELFF; CDR3 DNA: TGTGCCAGCAGCCCTCCTCTCACGGGACAACCGAACACCGGGGAGCTGTTTTTT
clone size: NA; J gene: TRBJ2-3; V gene: TRBV7-3; D gene: NA; CDR3 protein: CASSSISTDTQYF; CDR3 DNA: TGTGCCAGCAGCTCCATCAGCACAGATACGCAGTATTTT
clone size: few; J gene: TRBJ2-7; V gene: TRBV5-5; D gene: NA; CDR3 protein: CASNPPGRSYEQYF; CDR3 DNA: TGTGCCAGCAATCCACCCGGACGGAGCTACGAGCAGTACTTC
clone size: NA; J gene: TRBJ2-2; V gene: TRBV6-4; D gene: TRBD1; CDR3 protein: CASSDGTGGSGTGELFF; CDR3 DNA: TGTGCCAGCAGTGACGGGACAGGGGGCTCGGGGACCGGGGAGCTGTTTTTT
clone size: many; J gene: TRBJ2-7; V gene: TRBV5-4; D gene: TRBD2; CDR3 protein: CASSLESSGMIYEQYF; CDR3 DNA: TGTGCCAGCAGCTTGGAGAGTAGCGGGATGATATACGAGCAGTACTTC
clone size: NA; J gene: TRBJ2-7; V gene: TRBV4-3; D gene: TRBD1; CDR3 protein: CASRQDGDRDYEQYF; CDR3 DNA: TGCGCCAGCAGACAAGACGGGGACAGGGACTACGAGCAGTACTTC
clone size: few; J gene: TRBJ2-1; V gene: TRBV9; D gene: NA; CDR3 protein: CASSVDARDNNEQFF; CDR3 DNA: TGTGCCAGCAGCGTAGATGCGCGGGATAACAATGAGCAGTTCTTC
clone size: few; J gene: TRBJ2-7; V gene: TRBV9; D gene: NA; CDR3 protein: CASSVSGKIYEQYF; CDR3 DNA: TGTGCCAGCAGCGTCTCAGGGAAGATCTACGAGCAGTACTTC
clone size: NA; J gene: TRBJ2-5; V gene: TRBV27; D gene: TRBD2; CDR3 protein: CASSRSPWLAGGGETQYF; CDR3 DNA: TGTGCCAGCAGTCGTTCCCCTTGGCTAGCGGGAGGTGGGGAGACCCAGTACTTC
clone size: few; J gene: TRBJ2-1; V gene: TRBV20-1; D gene: NA; CDR3 protein: CSASWGPEQFF; CDR3 DNA: TGCAGTGCTAGTTGGGGACCAGAGCAGTTCTTC
clone size: NA; J gene: TRBJ2-1; V gene: TRBV9; D gene: NA; CDR3 protein: CASTPEGGWAGNEQFF; CDR3 DNA: TGTGCCAGCACGCCCGAAGGTGGATGGGCAGGCAATGAGCAGTTCTTC
clone size: few; J gene: TRBJ2-7; V gene: TRBV12-3/TRBV12-4; D gene: NA; CDR3 protein: CASSVTYEQYF; CDR3 DNA: TGTGCCAGCAGTGTCACGTACGAGCAGTACTTC
clone size: NA; J gene: TRBJ2-3; V gene: TRBV12-3/TRBV12-4; D gene: NA; CDR3 protein: CASSLGRATDTQYF; CDR3 DNA: TGTGCCAGCAGTTTAGGGAGGGCGACAGATACGCAGTATTTT
clone size: NA; J gene: TRBJ2-3; V gene: TRBV2; D gene: NA; CDR3 protein: CASSDFLSSTDTQYF; CDR3 DNA: TGTGCCAGCAGTGATTTCCTAAGTAGCACAGATACGCAGTATTTT
clone size: many; J gene: TRBJ1-2; V gene: TRBV29-1; D gene: NA; CDR3 protein: CSVLGGENYGYTF; CDR3 DNA: TGCAGCGTTCTAGGCGGAGAAAACTATGGCTACACCTTC
clone size: few; J gene: TRBJ1-2; V gene: TRBV19; D gene: TRBD1; CDR3 protein: CARDQIRDSYNYGYTF; CDR3 DNA: TGTGCCAGGGACCAAATCCGGGACAGCTATAACTATGGCTACACCTTC
clone size: NA; J gene: TRBJ2-1; V gene: TRBV5-4; D gene: NA; CDR3 protein: CASSIPPYSQRRYNEQFF; CDR3 DNA: TGTGCCAGCAGCATTCCCCCTTATTCCCAGCGGAGATACAATGAGCAGTTCTTC
clone size: NA; J gene: TRBJ2-1; V gene: TRBV19; D gene: TRBD2; CDR3 protein: CASRPLAGGYNEQFF; CDR3 DNA: TGTGCCAGTAGACCATTAGCGGGGGGTTACAATGAGCAGTTCTTC
clone size: NA; J gene: TRBJ2-1; V gene: TRBV20-1; D gene: NA; CDR3 protein: CSALKGVAERNEQFF; CDR3 DNA: TGCAGTGCACTTAAGGGAGTAGCGGAGCGCAATGAGCAGTTCTTC
clone size: NA; J gene: TRBJ2-7; V gene: TRBV11-2; D gene: TRBD2; CDR3 protein: CASSLVAGTSSYEQYF; CDR3 DNA: TGTGCCAGCAGCTTAGTAGCGGGGACGAGCTCCTACGAGCAGTACTTC
clone size: few; J gene: TRBJ2-7; V gene: TRBV4-1; D gene: NA; CDR3 protein: CASSPEGGDEQYF; CDR3 DNA: TGCGCCAGCAGCCCCGAGGGGGGGGACGAGCAGTACTTC
clone size: NA; J gene: TRBJ2-2; V gene: TRBV29-1; D gene: NA; CDR3 protein: CSAREGYTGELFF; CDR3 DNA: TGCAGCGCTCGTGAGGGCTACACCGGGGAGCTGTTTTTT
clone size: NA; J gene: TRBJ2-1; V gene: TRBV4-1; D gene: TRBD2; CDR3 protein: CASSQGLAGAVGDEQFF; CDR3 DNA: TGCGCCAGCAGCCAAGGACTAGCGGGGGCCGTAGGCGATGAGCAGTTCTTC
clone size: NA; J gene: TRBJ2-1; V gene: TRBV19; D gene: NA; CDR3 protein: CASSPSSYNEQFF; CDR3 DNA: TGTGCCAGTAGTCCGAGCTCCTACAATGAGCAGTTCTTC
clone size: few; J gene: TRBJ2-1; V gene: TRBV12-3/TRBV12-4; D gene: TRBD2; CDR3 protein: CASSETAGENEQFF; CDR3 DNA: TGTGCCAGCAGTGAAACGGCGGGAGAGAATGAGCAGTTCTTC
clone size: NA; J gene: TRBJ2-7; V gene: TRBV6-5; D gene: TRBD1; CDR3 protein: CASSSPGQGADYEQYF; CDR3 DNA: TGTGCCAGCAGTTCTCCGGGACAGGGGGCCGACTACGAGCAGTACTTC
clone size: NA; J gene: TRBJ2-7; V gene: TRBV7-6; D gene: NA; CDR3 protein: CASSLGGGSWEQYF; CDR3 DNA: TGTGCCAGCAGCTTAGGCGGCGGGTCGTGGGAGCAGTACTTC
clone size: NA; J gene: TRBJ2-1; V gene: TRBV6-2/TRBV6-3; D gene: TRBD2; CDR3 protein: CASSYASGSGNEQFF; CDR3 DNA: TGTGCCAGCAGTTACGCTAGCGGGAGTGGGAATGAGCAGTTCTTC
clone size: NA; J gene: TRBJ1-2; V gene: TRBV19; D gene: NA; CDR3 protein: CASSIDGGYGYTF; CDR3 DNA: TGTGCCAGTAGTATAGACGGGGGCTATGGCTACACCTTC
clone size: few; J gene: TRBJ2-7; V gene: TRBV12-3/TRBV12-4; D gene: TRBD1; CDR3 protein: CASSLTGKLYEQYF; CDR3 DNA: TGTGCCAGCAGTTTGACAGGGAAACTTTACGAGCAGTACTTC
clone size: NA; J gene: TRBJ2-1; V gene: TRBV6-5; D gene: TRBD2; CDR3 protein: CASSYNRGGDEQFF; CDR3 DNA: TGTGCCAGCAGTTACAATCGGGGGGGCGATGAGCAGTTCTTC
clone size: NA; J gene: TRBJ2-5; V gene: TRBV9; D gene: NA; CDR3 protein: CASSAERAILGETQYF; CDR3 DNA: TGTGCCAGCAGCGCAGAGAGGGCCATTTTGGGAGAGACCCAGTACTTC
clone size: NA; J gene: TRBJ1-1; V gene: TRBV7-2; D gene: NA; CDR3 protein: CASSEARGAFF; CDR3 DNA: TGTGCCAGCAGCGAGGCCCGAGGGGCTTTCTTT
clone size: NA; J gene: TRBJ1-2; V gene: TRBV7-9; D gene: NA; CDR3 protein: CASGYGGGGYTF; CDR3 DNA: TGTGCCAGCGGCTACGGTGGGGGTGGCTACACCTTC
clone size: NA; J gene: TRBJ2-1; V gene: TRBV9; D gene: NA; CDR3 protein: CASSVDTGSYNEQFF; CDR3 DNA: TGTGCCAGCAGCGTAGACACAGGTTCCTACAATGAGCAGTTCTTC
clone size: few; J gene: TRBJ1-2; V gene: TRBV5-1; D gene: TRBD1; CDR3 protein: CASSLTGINYGYTF; CDR3 DNA: TGCGCCAGCAGCCTGACAGGGATTAACTATGGCTACACCTTC
clone size: NA; J gene: TRBJ2-7; V gene: TRBV6-2/TRBV6-3; D gene: NA; CDR3 protein: CASSYRGRNEQYF; CDR3 DNA: TGTGCCAGCAGTTACAGAGGCAGAAACGAGCAGTACTTC
clone size: few; J gene: TRBJ2-7; V gene: TRBV6-5; D gene: NA; CDR3 protein: CASSYSEEGGREQYF; CDR3 DNA: TGTGCCAGCAGTTACTCGGAAGAGGGGGGTAGAGAGCAGTACTTC
clone size: NA; J gene: TRBJ2-3; V gene: TRBV2; D gene: NA; CDR3 protein: CASSPFIEVLSTDTQYF; CDR3 DNA: TGTGCCAGCAGTCCCTTTATCGAAGTATTGAGCACAGATACGCAGTATTTT